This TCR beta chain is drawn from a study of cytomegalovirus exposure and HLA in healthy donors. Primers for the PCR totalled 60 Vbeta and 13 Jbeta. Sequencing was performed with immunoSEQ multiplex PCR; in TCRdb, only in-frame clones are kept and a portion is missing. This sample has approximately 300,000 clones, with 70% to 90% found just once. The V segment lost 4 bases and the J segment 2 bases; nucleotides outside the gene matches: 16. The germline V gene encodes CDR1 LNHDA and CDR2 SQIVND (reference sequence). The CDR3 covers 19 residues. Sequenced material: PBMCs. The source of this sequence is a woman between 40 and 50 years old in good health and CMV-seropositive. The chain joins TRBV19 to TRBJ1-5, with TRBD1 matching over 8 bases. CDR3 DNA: TGTGCCAGTAGTACGACCGGGACAGGCAACCGTCGAGGCAATCAGCCCCAGCATTTT. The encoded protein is CASSTTGTGNRRGNQPQHF.